This T cell receptor beta chain was sequenced for a study of OX40 agonist ivuxolimab in advanced cancers. Germline values: CDR1 LNHNV, CDR2 YYDKDF (reference sequence). V was trimmed by 0 bases and J by 9 bases, leaving 16 bases between them. The CDR3 extends over 15 amino acids. The method was immunoSEQ multiplex PCR; TCRdb's version includes in-frame clones alone and lacks a portion of them. The sample carries about 59,000 clones, roughly 85% recorded once. Sample: CD4+ or CD8+ T cells sorted from blood, taken in a trial of the OX40 agonist ivuxolimab. V gene TRBV15 combines with J gene TRBJ2-3, with D tentatively TRBD2 (6 bases). This TCR derives from an adult with an advanced solid tumor such as melanoma, head and neck, liver or kidney cancer. The CDR3 bases are TGTGCCACCAGCAGAGAAACTAGCCCCCGTCTCACGCAGTATTTT. It translates to CATSRETSPRLTQYF.